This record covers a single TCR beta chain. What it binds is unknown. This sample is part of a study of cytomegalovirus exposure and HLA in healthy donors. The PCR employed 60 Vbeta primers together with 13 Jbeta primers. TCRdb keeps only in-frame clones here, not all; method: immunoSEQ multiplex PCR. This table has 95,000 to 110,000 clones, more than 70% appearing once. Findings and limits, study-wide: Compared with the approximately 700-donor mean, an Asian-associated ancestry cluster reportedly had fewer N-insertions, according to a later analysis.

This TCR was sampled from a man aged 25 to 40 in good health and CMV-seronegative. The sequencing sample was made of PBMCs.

Here the CDR3 reads CASSLGQKQPQHF. The CDR3 DNA is TGTGCCAGCAGCTTAGGCCAGAAGCAGCCCCAGCATTTT. The chain has TRBV7-9 and TRBJ1-5, with D unresolved. Germline V lookup: CDR1 SEHNR, CDR2 FQNEAQ (reference sequence). Deletions cut 1 base from V and 7 bases from J, with 8 bases between. The CDR3 sequence is 13 residues long.